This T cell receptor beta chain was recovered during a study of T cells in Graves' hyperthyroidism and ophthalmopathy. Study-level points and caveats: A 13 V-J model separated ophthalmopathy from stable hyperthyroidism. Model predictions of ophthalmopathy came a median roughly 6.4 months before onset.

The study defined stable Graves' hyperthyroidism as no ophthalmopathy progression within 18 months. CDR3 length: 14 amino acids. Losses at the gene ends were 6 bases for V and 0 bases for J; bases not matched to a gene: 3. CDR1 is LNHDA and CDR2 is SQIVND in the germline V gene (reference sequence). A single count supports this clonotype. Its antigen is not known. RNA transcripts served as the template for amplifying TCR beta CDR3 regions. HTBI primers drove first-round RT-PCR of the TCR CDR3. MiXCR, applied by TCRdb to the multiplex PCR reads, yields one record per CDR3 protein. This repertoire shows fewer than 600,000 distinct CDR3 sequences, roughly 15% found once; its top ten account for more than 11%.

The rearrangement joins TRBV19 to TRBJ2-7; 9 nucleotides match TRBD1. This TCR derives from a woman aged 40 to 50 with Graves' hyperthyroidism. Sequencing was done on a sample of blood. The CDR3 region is CASRKDRGSYEQYF. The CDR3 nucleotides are TGTGCCAGTAGGAAGGACAGGGGCTCCTACGAGCAGTACTTC. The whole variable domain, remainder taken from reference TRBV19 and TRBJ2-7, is DGGITQSPKYLFRKEGQNVTLSCEQNLNHDAMYWYRQDPGQGLRLIYYSQIVNDFQKGDIAEGYSVSREKKESFPLTVTSAQKNPTAFYLCASRKDRGSYEQYFGPGTRLTVT.